Listed below are T cell receptor beta chains from one sample, sequenced in a study of blood T cell repertoires in COVID-19. Generated by immunoSEQ multiplex PCR, the TCRdb table keeps only in-frame clones and is missing some. The sample records roughly 130,000 clones, roughly 90% being singletons. Source material: PBMCs or T cells enriched from blood (not recorded which). Receptor source: a woman aged 45-59 years who had recovered from COVID-19. Each CDR3 is given with its conserved first and last residue. D genes are given only for firm matches. Clone size is not always given. Where it is, it says once, few, many or a class for expanded clones.

clone size,D gene,V gene,J gene,CDR3 DNA,CDR3 protein
NA,NA,TRBV19,TRBJ1-5,TGTGCCAGTAGTATAGGAGACAGGAGATATCAGCCCCAGCATTTT,CASSIGDRRYQPQHF
NA,TRBD1,TRBV29-1,TRBJ1-2,TGCAGCACCCGCGCCAGGGGGGACTATGGCTACACCTTC,CSTRARGDYGYTF
NA,TRBD1,TRBV10-3,TRBJ1-4,TGTGCCACCAGGGACAGGGATATATCAACTAATGAAAAACTGTTTTTT,CATRDRDISTNEKLFF
NA,NA,TRBV6-5,TRBJ2-3,TGTGCCAGCACCCCCCGGGGTCTGCCAGATACGCAGTATTTT,CASTPRGLPDTQYF
NA,TRBD2,TRBV19,TRBJ2-3,TGTGCCAGTAGTATAAGCACTAGCGGGGGGGCGGAGCAGTATTTT,CASSISTSGGAEQYF
few,NA,TRBV9,TRBJ1-5,TGTGCCAGCAGCCTCGACGGAGGGGACAATCAGCCCCAGCATTTT,CASSLDGGDNQPQHF
NA,TRBD2,TRBV27,TRBJ2-1,TGTGCCAGCAGTCTCGAGCGGGGGAGCCGGAGCTCCTACAATGAGCAGTTCTTC,CASSLERGSRSSYNEQFF
NA,TRBD1,TRBV25-1,TRBJ1-2,TGTGCCAGCAGTCCCACTGGACAGGCCTCCGGCTACACCTTC,CASSPTGQASGYTF
NA,NA,TRBV19,TRBJ1-1,TGTGCCACCACCTTGGGCGACGAAGCTTTCTTT,CATTLGDEAFF
NA,TRBD2,TRBV7-3,TRBJ2-7,TGTGCCAGCAGCTTAAACGGCGGGGGGCACTACGAGCAGTACTTC,CASSLNGGGHYEQYF
few,TRBD2,TRBV7-9,TRBJ2-7,TGTGCCAGCAGCCCGCGGGGGGGCGGACTCTCCTACGAGCAGTACTTC,CASSPRGGGLSYEQYF
NA,TRBD2,TRBV27,TRBJ2-7,TGTGCCAGCAACGGACTAGCGGGGGGCACCTACGAGCAGTACTTC,CASNGLAGGTYEQYF
NA,TRBD1,TRBV28,TRBJ2-1,TGTGCCAGCAGTTTGGCGGGACAGGGGAAGAATGAGCAGTTCTTC,CASSLAGQGKNEQFF
NA,NA,TRBV12-3/TRBV12-4,TRBJ1-2,TGTGCCAGCAGTTTAAGCAGGGGCGGTGGCTACACCTTC,CASSLSRGGGYTF
NA,TRBD2,TRBV6-5,TRBJ2-3,TGTGCCATCAAAAGACTAGCGGGGGGCACAGATACGCAGTATTTT,CAIKRLAGGTDTQYF
NA,NA,TRBV14,TRBJ2-1,TGTGCCAGCAGCCAAGTCGGGCGGGCCCTGCTCGGTTCCTACAATGAGCAGTTCTTC,CASSQVGRALLGSYNEQFF
once,NA,TRBV4-3,TRBJ1-6,TGCGCCAGCTCTGGACAGTGGGACTATAATTCACCCCTCCACTTT,CASSGQWDYNSPLHF
NA,NA,TRBV7-8,TRBJ2-3,TGTGCCAGCAGCTCCTTACACCTAGTGAATAGCACAGATACGCAGTATTTT,CASSSLHLVNSTDTQYF
NA,TRBD1,TRBV4-1,TRBJ1-4,TGCGCCAGCAGCCAAGCGGGTGGAGGGGGCTGGCGTGAAAAACTGTTTTTT,CASSQAGGGGWREKLFF
NA,NA,TRBV7-9,TRBJ2-2,TGTGCCAGCAGCTCGTCCTCCACCGGGGAGCTGTTTTTT,CASSSSSTGELFF
NA,TRBD2,TRBV5-1,TRBJ2-3,TGCGCCAGCAGCTTTACTAGCGGTAACCCTGGGGTAGATACGCAGTATTTT,CASSFTSGNPGVDTQYF
NA,NA,TRBV6-5,TRBJ1-1,TGTGCCAGCATCCGGATCGGGGGTAAAAACACTGAAGCTTTCTTT,CASIRIGGKNTEAFF
once,NA,TRBV19,TRBJ1-1,TGTGCCAGTAGTATCGGGATTTCGAACACTGAAGCTTTCTTT,CASSIGISNTEAFF
NA,NA,TRBV11-2,TRBJ1-1,TGTGCCAGCAGCTTAGGCACAGCTAACACTGAAGCTTTCTTT,CASSLGTANTEAFF
NA,NA,TRBV2,TRBJ1-5,TGTGCCAGCAGTGGTGGACAGAGTAAGAATCAGCCCCAGCATTTT,CASSGGQSKNQPQHF
NA,TRBD2,TRBV7-6,TRBJ2-7,TGTGCCAGCAGCTCCGCCCTAGCGGGGGGAGCCTACGAGCAGTACTTC,CASSSALAGGAYEQYF
NA,NA,TRBV9,TRBJ2-5,TGTGCCAGCAGCGGGGGGCTAGGGACCCAGTACTTC,CASSGGLGTQYF
NA,TRBD2,TRBV18,TRBJ2-5,TGTGCCAGCTCACCATTTCCGGGGGGGAAAGAGACCCAGTACTTC,CASSPFPGGKETQYF
NA,NA,TRBV2,TRBJ1-5,TGTGCCAGCAGTCAACAGGCTAAAGCGCCCCAGCATTTT,CASSQQAKAPQHF
NA,TRBD2,TRBV7-2,TRBJ2-7,TGTGCCAGCAGGGGAGCTAGCGGGGGGGCCTCCTACGAGCAGTACTTC,CASRGASGGASYEQYF
NA,TRBD1,TRBV19,TRBJ2-7,TGTGCCAGCAGGACAGGGCGGAACGAGCAGTACTTC,CASRTGRNEQYF
NA,NA,TRBV11-2,TRBJ1-5,TGTGCCAGCAGCTTAGGGTCCCAGGGTAATCAGCCCCAGCATTTT,CASSLGSQGNQPQHF
NA,TRBD1,TRBV9,TRBJ1-1,TGTGCCAGCAGCGTAGGGGGGACAGGGGACACTGAAGCTTTCTTT,CASSVGGTGDTEAFF
NA,NA,TRBV11-2,TRBJ1-1,TGTGCCAGCAGCTTACCTCCGACAGGGAACACTGAAGCTTTCTTT,CASSLPPTGNTEAFF
NA,NA,TRBV6-5,TRBJ1-6,TGTGCCAGCAGTTACGCGACAGAGTATAATTCACCCCTCCACTTT,CASSYATEYNSPLHF
NA,NA,TRBV19,TRBJ2-1,TGTGCCAGTAGTTTCACGGATGAGCAGTTCTTC,CASSFTDEQFF
few,NA,TRBV27,TRBJ1-6,TGTGCCAGCAGAGTCGGGGGACTAGGTAATTCACCCCTCCACTTT,CASRVGGLGNSPLHF
NA,TRBD2,TRBV9,TRBJ2-1,TGTGCCAGCAGCCTCGGGACTAGCGGTGGAAGCTCCTACAATGAGCAGTTCTTC,CASSLGTSGGSSYNEQFF
NA,TRBD1,TRBV2,TRBJ1-4,TGTGCCAGCAGGGCACAGGGGGGTTATGAAAAACTGTTTTTT,CASRAQGGYEKLFF
NA,NA,TRBV2,TRBJ2-7,TGTGCCAGCAGTGGAGGGAGCTCCTACGAGCAGTACTTC,CASSGGSSYEQYF
NA,TRBD1,TRBV5-6,TRBJ1-1,TGTGCCAGCAGCTGGGGGGACAGTAGGAACACTGAAGCTTTCTTT,CASSWGDSRNTEAFF
NA,TRBD1,TRBV19,TRBJ2-7,TGTGCCAGTAGTAGGGGGACAGAAATAACCTACGAGCAGTACTTC,CASSRGTEITYEQYF
NA,TRBD2,TRBV9,TRBJ2-3,TGTGCCAGCAGCGTAGCAGCGGGGGTAACAGATACGCAGTATTTT,CASSVAAGVTDTQYF
NA,TRBD1,TRBV5-1,TRBJ2-7,TGCGCCAGCAGCCCTAGAGACAGGGTCGGGGACTACGAGCAGTACTTC,CASSPRDRVGDYEQYF
NA,NA,TRBV5-1,TRBJ1-6,TGCGCCAGCAGCTTGGGTCTCAATTCACCCCTCCACTTT,CASSLGLNSPLHF
NA,TRBD2,TRBV29-1,TRBJ2-5,TGCAGCGTTTATGCTAGCGGGGGTTCTAGAGAGACCCAGTACTTC,CSVYASGGSRETQYF
NA,TRBD1,TRBV7-7,TRBJ2-1,TGTGCTAGCAGCGACTACCATGGACAGGGGGCGGAAGGTGAGCAGTTCTTC,CASSDYHGQGAEGEQFF
NA,NA,TRBV5-1,TRBJ2-3,TGCGCCAGCAGCTTCCCCCGGGGGTCCCCTTCTTACACAGATACGCAGTATTTT,CASSFPRGSPSYTDTQYF
NA,TRBD1,TRBV19,TRBJ2-1,TGTGCCAGTAGTCCGGGACAGGGAAACTCCTACAATGAGCAGTTCTTC,CASSPGQGNSYNEQFF